This entry describes one T cell receptor beta chain. This clone occurred once. Its antigen is unknown. The input lacks base qualities; no much larger clone sits a single base away. The data are from a study of shared clonotypes between healthy human individuals (TCRdb year 2020). Some background on the complete study: The cohort included three men and a couple of women between 18 and 49 years of age. For each donor, CD4 naive and CD4 memory were each run on three plates, CD8 naive on two plates, and CD8 memory on one plate. The study deeply sequenced blood TCR repertoires of five healthy adults to estimate repertoire size and the extent of clonotype sharing between individuals. Libraries were prepared and TCR repertoires were sequenced by different laboratories using diverse techniques, in order to increase sequencing depth and limit assay-specific biases. Per donor, leukapheresis produced somewhere between about 0.85 and 9.5 billion PBMCs.

Using the deep immunoSEQ assay, multiplex PCR amplified TCR CDR3 regions from genomic DNA. Extracted genomic DNA from each cell subset was distributed evenly across all wells of several immunoSEQ 96-well plates, and each plate was treated as a replicate. For sorted subsets, roughly 200 ng of genomic DNA, equivalent to some 33,000 T cell genomes, went into each replicate PCR. Purified libraries were measured with a Qubit 3.0 fluorometer, size-checked on a Bioanalyzer 2100, and measured again with the KAPA Library Quantification kit. Every immunoSEQ 96-well plate was sequenced on a dedicated single-read 150-cycle Illumina NextSeq 550 flow cell. From the authors' description of their analysis: Because only junctional sequences without quality scores were contained in the immunoSEQ output, filtering matching that applied to full-length reads could not be performed. To assign V/J genes and CDR3, sequences were annotated using PyIR, a Python wrapper for IgBLAST v1.9, with IMGT germline references. Reads with weak V/J assignments (E-value above 1e-6), missing CDR3, stop codons, out-of-frame junctions, or ambiguous translated residues were removed. A V3J clonotype was defined by an identical inferred V gene, J gene, and CDR3 amino acid sequence. Percentage overlap between repertoires was calculated by dividing the number of shared unique clonotypes by the size of the smaller repertoire. RTK rarefaction, the Chao1 estimator, and Recon v2.1 estimates of unobserved clonotypes were used to assess repertoire richness. Generation probabilities for all TCRbeta clonotypes obtained by the gDNA method from a handful of donors were computed using OLGA. Here the immuneACCESS table is served through TCRdb, limited to in-frame sequences with V and J called. Missing clones are a known gap in these copies; in checked studies unresolved V genes cover under half, and the rest lacks a known reason. Clone size and V and J calls were adopted from that table, with D and trimming inferred from the DNA. The sample profile shows around 1,900,000 clones; 90% to 95% of them were found once. Less than 2% of the sample belongs to the ten largest clones.

Taken from the germline V gene, the CDR1 and CDR2 loops are SGDLS and YYNGEE. CDR3 length: 15 amino acids, cysteine to phenylalanine. Only CDR3 DNA remains: 45 bases, in frame from the first base. Between the V and J ends, shortened by 4 bases and 10 bases respectively, the junction contains 21 bases. Here is what the overall study found, with its caveats: Pairwise subsampling indicated that sequencing depth was expected to affect the degree of clonotype sharing among donors. Only blood was sampled, and tissue TCR repertoires likely differ from those in blood. Naive subsets generally had larger estimated clonotype richness than memory subsets did. Rarefaction of sorted-subset datasets indicated incomplete sequencing despite the large sequencing depth. The genetic and exposure-history diversity represented was limited by the small number of donors. Higher generation probabilities were observed for clonotypes shared by all four sorted-subset donors than for non-shared clonotypes. When a few donors were compared, the shared fraction of clonotypes was approximately 5% for naive CD4, 3.5% to 4% for naive CD8, about 2.5% for memory CD4, and 0.4% for memory CD8.

CD8 naive samples were obtained by positive selection for CCR7 among CD45RO-negative cells, yielding a CD45RA+CCR7+ population from which TemRA cells were excluded. The donors were healthy, HIV-negative adults who had no recently reported acute infections or vaccinations. All donors were Caucasian adults living in Nashville, Tennessee, USA. After blood collection by leukapheresis, PBMCs were isolated using Ficoll-Histopaque density gradient centrifugation and then cryopreserved in the vapor phase of liquid nitrogen. Analytical flow cytometry was used to check the purity and quantity of every magnetically sorted T cell population. Genomic DNA was isolated from each sorted fraction and quantified by UV absorbance on a Nanodrop 2000c.

Recombination connected TRBV9 to TRBJ2-1; the D gene cannot be resolved beyond TRBD1 or TRBD2, each matching 5 bases. The specimen was naive CD8+ T cells from PBMCs. In light of the paper, this sample's cell subset or site label describes: CD45RA+CCR7+. This TCR derives from a man between 18 and 35 years old in good health. Some clones in this sample may be carry-over from other donors' samples. The DNA reads TGTGCCAGCAGCCCTGCTAGCAGCCAAAGGGGCGAGCAGTTCTTC. Its translation reads: CASSPASSQRGEQFF. Reference TRBV9 and TRBJ2-1 proteins supply the regions before and after the CDR3; the full variable domain is: DSGVTQTPKHLITATGQRVTLRCSPRSGDLSVYWYQQSLDQGLQFLIQYYNGEERAKGNILERFSAQQFPDLHSELNLSSLELGDSALYFCASSPASSQRGEQFFGPGTRLTVL.